This T cell receptor (beta chain) is drawn from a study of blood T cell repertoires in COVID-19. Across the study: The origin of the acute and convalescent COVID-19 samples was the United States, Italy and Spain.

The CDR3 is made up of 15 amino acids. V trimming: 3 bases; J trimming: 5 bases; junction bases outside the gene matches: 8. Germline CDR1 and CDR2: LNHDA and SQIVND (reference sequence). Method: immunoSEQ multiplex PCR; TCRdb's copy keeps in-frame clones and lacks some. The sample has 50,000 or so clones; 70% to 90% are singletons. The sample was peripheral blood. The chain has TRBV19 and TRBJ2-5; 8 bases line up with TRBD2. The receptor comes from a human donor in a cohort sampled during active COVID-19. The CDR3 coding sequence is TGTGCCAGTAGTATCCGACTAGCGCGACGGGAGACCCAGTACTTC. It specifies CASSIRLARRETQYF.